A selection of T cell receptor beta chains follows, all from one sample in a study of cytomegalovirus exposure and HLA in healthy donors. Produced via immunoSEQ multiplex PCR; TCRdb's table is partial and in-frame only. This sample carries 110,000 to 150,000 clones, around two thirds of them seen once, and the ten largest clones take approximately 2%. Sequencing used PBMCs. These receptors were taken from a woman aged 55-70 years in good health and CMV-seropositive. CDR3s include the opening cysteine and the closing phenylalanine or tryptophan. D genes are given only for firm matches. Clone size is stated in some rows and not others, as once, few, many or a class when expanded.

d_gene | len | abundance | j_gene | v_gene | CDR3aa | CDR3nt
TRBD2 | 16 | - | TRBJ2-3 | TRBV6-5 | CASSYSGAGVPDTQYF | TGTGCCAGCAGTTACTCGGGAGCGGGAGTACCCGATACGCAGTATTTT
- | 11 | - | TRBJ2-1 | TRBV20-1 | CSAPILPEQFF | TGCAGTGCGCCAATACTACCTGAGCAGTTCTTC
TRBD1 | 18 | - | TRBJ2-2 | TRBV5-1 | CASSPFLTGGAGTGELFF | TGCGCCAGCAGCCCTTTTTTAACAGGGGGCGCGGGCACCGGGGAGCTGTTTTTT
- | 12 | - | TRBJ1-2 | TRBV7-9 | CASSLESWGYTF | TGTGCCAGCAGCCTAGAGAGTTGGGGCTACACCTTC
- | 13 | - | TRBJ2-3 | TRBV28 | CASSLAGTDTQYF | TGTGCCAGCAGTTTAGCAGGGACAGATACGCAGTATTTT
- | 14 | few | TRBJ1-2 | TRBV28 | CASTQGRNNYGYTF | TGTGCCAGCACCCAGGGCAGAAATAACTATGGCTACACCTTC
- | 16 | - | TRBJ1-5 | TRBV30 | CAWTTDKKAPYQPQHF | TGTGCCTGGACCACGGACAAAAAAGCCCCCTATCAGCCCCAGCATTTT
- | 16 | - | TRBJ1-4 | TRBV15 | CATSRLQGLGNEKLFF | TGTGCCACCAGCAGATTACAGGGATTGGGTAATGAAAAACTGTTTTTT
- | 13 | few | TRBJ1-1 | TRBV19 | CASSALRGAEAFF | TGTGCCAGTAGCGCATTGCGGGGGGCTGAAGCTTTCTTT
- | 13 | - | TRBJ2-5 | TRBV5-4 | CASSYRAQETQYF | TGTGCCAGCAGCTACCGCGCCCAAGAGACCCAGTACTTC
- | 15 | - | TRBJ2-5 | TRBV4-1 | CASSQDYASPRDQYF | TGCGCCAGCAGCCAAGATTATGCCTCACCAAGAGACCAGTACTTC
- | 13 | - | TRBJ1-4 | TRBV5-1 | CASSSQGNEKLFF | TGCGCCAGCAGCTCACAGGGAAACGAAAAACTGTTTTTT
TRBD2 | 16 | - | TRBJ2-7 | TRBV6-5 | CASSYSTGGPSYAQYF | TGTGCCAGCAGTTACTCCACGGGAGGGCCTTCGTATGCGCAGTACTTC
TRBD1 | 13 | - | TRBJ1-1 | TRBV25-1 | CASSARQGREAFF | TGTGCCAGCAGTGCCCGACAGGGGAGGGAAGCTTTCTTT
TRBD2 | 13 | once | TRBJ2-7 | TRBV2 | CAISRTSVYEQYF | TGTGCCATCTCCCGGACTAGCGTCTACGAGCAGTACTTC
- | 13 | - | TRBJ2-1 | TRBV21-1 | CARPGLPGDEQFF | TGTGCCAGGCCGGGACTCCCCGGGGATGAGCAGTTCTTC
- | 13 | - | TRBJ1-1 | TRBV7-3 | CASRGQSNTEAFF | TGTGCCAGCAGAGGACAGAGTAACACTGAAGCTTTCTTT
- | 18 | - | TRBJ1-3 | TRBV7-8 | CASSLGLYRESSGNTIYF | TGTGCCAGCAGCTTAGGTCTATACAGAGAAAGCTCTGGAAACACCATATATTTT
- | 15 | - | TRBJ2-4 | TRBV6-1 | CASSDDRLAKNIQYF | TGTGCCAGCAGTGATGACAGGCTAGCCAAAAACATTCAGTACTTC
- | 14 | few | TRBJ1-2 | TRBV5-1 | CASSPTQTAYGYTF | TGCGCCAGCAGCCCAACCCAGACAGCCTATGGCTACACCTTC
- | 11 | - | TRBJ1-2 | TRBV30 | CAWSPTGGYTF | TGTGCCTGGAGCCCGACGGGTGGCTACACCTTC
- | 16 | - | TRBJ2-3 | TRBV18 | CASSPPKGASTDTQYF | TGTGCCAGCTCACCACCGAAAGGGGCTAGCACAGATACGCAGTATTTT
- | 16 | - | TRBJ2-7 | TRBV5-1 | CASSTRTGMGTHEQYF | TGCGCCAGCAGCACCCGTACAGGGATGGGAACCCACGAGCAGTACTTC
- | 12 | few | TRBJ1-1 | TRBV5-6 | CASSQVQGRAFF | TGTGCCAGCAGCCAGGTACAGGGCCGAGCTTTCTTT
- | 17 | once | TRBJ2-3 | TRBV12-2 | CASRLGTAGVWTDTQYF | TGTGCAAGTCGCTTAGGAACAGCGGGAGTATGGACAGATACGCAGTATTTT
- | 15 | few | TRBJ2-1 | TRBV11-2 | CASSLGRGGQTQQFF | TGTGCCAGCAGCTTAGGCCGGGGAGGACAAACTCAGCAGTTCTTC
TRBD1 | 14 | - | TRBJ2-1 | TRBV9 | CASSLGQGANEQFF | TGTGCCAGCAGCTTGGGACAGGGGGCCAATGAGCAGTTCTTC
- | 15 | - | TRBJ1-2 | TRBV28 | CASSPPRGKDYGYTF | TGTGCCAGCAGTCCGCCCCGGGGGAAGGACTATGGCTACACCTTC
TRBD2 | 17 | - | TRBJ2-7 | TRBV7-3 | CASSQGPSGRNSYEQYF | TGTGCCAGCAGCCAGGGCCCTAGCGGGAGGAACTCCTACGAGCAGTACTTC
TRBD1 | 16 | - | TRBJ2-7 | TRBV5-6 | CASSSKSGTGAYEQYF | TGTGCCAGCAGCTCTAAATCCGGGACAGGAGCCTACGAGCAGTACTTC
- | 12 | - | TRBJ1-5 | TRBV5-4 | CASSLPGKPQHF | TGTGCCAGCAGCTTGCCCGGGAAACCCCAGCATTTT
- | 11 | - | TRBJ1-2 | TRBV20-1 | CSADPPGGYTF | TGCAGTGCTGATCCCCCAGGTGGCTACACCTTC
- | 15 | - | TRBJ2-7 | TRBV4-1 | CASKGNPLGGYEQYF | TGCGCCAGCAAAGGGAATCCCCTTGGAGGCTACGAGCAGTACTTC
TRBD1 | 16 | - | TRBJ1-2 | TRBV10-3 | CAISESMGTGWDGYTF | TGTGCCATCAGTGAGTCGATGGGGACAGGGTGGGACGGCTACACCTTC
- | 13 | - | TRBJ1-1 | TRBV11-1 | CASTRGMNTEAFF | TGTGCCAGCACCCGAGGGATGAACACTGAAGCTTTCTTT
TRBD1 | 14 | - | TRBJ2-7 | TRBV29-1 | CSVEDPGTGGKQYF | TGCAGCGTTGAAGATCCCGGGACAGGGGGTAAGCAGTACTTC
- | 15 | - | TRBJ1-3 | TRBV6-6 | CASKSLGGSGNTIYF | TGTGCCAGCAAATCTCTAGGGGGATCTGGAAACACCATATATTTT
- | 13 | - | TRBJ2-5 | TRBV2 | CASSWTQQETQYF | TGTGCCAGCTCATGGACACAACAAGAGACCCAGTACTTC
- | 12 | - | TRBJ2-4 | TRBV30 | CAWSADLVGQYF | TGTGCCTGGAGTGCGGACTTAGTTGGACAGTACTTC
TRBD2 | 14 | - | TRBJ2-1 | TRBV25-1 | CATSMAGAYNEQFF | TGTGCCACCTCCATGGCGGGAGCCTACAATGAGCAGTTCTTC
- | 16 | - | TRBJ1-5 | TRBV28 | CASTLGGGRGNQPQHF | TGTGCCAGCACCTTAGGGGGGGGCCGGGGCAATCAGCCCCAGCATTTT